The 30 T cell receptor beta chains reported below all come from one sample, sequenced in a study of somatic mutations in cytotoxic T cells in rheumatoid arthritis (dated by TCRdb to about 2017). The library was prepared using the immunoSEQ multiplex PCR assay. What TCRdb holds here is the immuneACCESS table cut down to in-frame rearrangements. Part of the clones is not present; checked against another copy, under half of the missing clones reflect an unresolved V gene, and the others are unexplained. This sample gives fewer than 30,000 clones in total; 82% of them show up just once. The ten largest account for roughly 5% of the sample. What was sequenced was CD8+ T cells sorted from blood. These receptor sequences come from a man aged 45-65 years in good health.

The chain joins TRBV11-2 to TRBJ2-3; weak D call: TRBD2 (6 bases). V lost 5 bases and J 6 bases, leaving 21 bases between the germline ends. The CDR3 sequence is 16 residues long. Germline V gene data show CDR1 as SGHAT and CDR2 as FQNNGV. CDR3 protein: CASSTTRGRTEDTQYF. DNA for the CDR3: TGTGCCAGCAGCACCACGCGGGGAAGGACGGAGGATACGCAGTATTTT.

This sequence joins TRBV6-5 and TRBJ2-1; D remains unclear. Germline V gene data show CDR1 as MNHEY and CDR2 as SVGAGI. V was clipped by 6 bases and J by 0 bases, with 12 bases between them. CDR3 length equals 15 residues. The CDR3: CASRWRTGSYNEQFF. Written as DNA, the CDR3 is TGTGCCAGCAGGTGGCGGACGGGCTCCTACAATGAGCAGTTCTTC.

Note on this clone: In the same sample, other DNA sequences code for this CDR3. The chain uses TRBV30 and TRBJ1-1, with D perhaps matching TRBD1 (5 bases). CDR1 and CDR2 (germline): GTSNPN, SVGIG (reference sequence). The CDR3 is 18 residues long. V dropped 0 bases and J dropped 0 bases, with 20 bases sitting between them. The CDR3 region has the DNA TGTGCCTGGAGTGTACCGGGGGACGCCTCAAGCTTGAACACTGAAGCTTTCTTT. Its translation is CAWSVPGDASSLNTEAFF.

The V gene is TRBV7-6, the J gene TRBJ2-1; D may be TRBD1 (5 bases). Trimming took off 6 bases at V and 5 bases at J, with 17 bases between the two ends. CDR1 is SGHVS, CDR2 FNYEAQ, per germline. This CDR3 is built from 15 residues. The CDR3 sequence: CASSKGYLLDNEQFF. DNA of the CDR3: TGTGCCAGCAGTAAGGGGTACCTTTTAGACAATGAGCAGTTCTTC.

This clone was counted only a few times. One end of the junction is discordant with germline, which a read error may explain. The CDR3 spells CASRETTSGGDEQFF. The CDR3 region has the DNA TGTGCCAGCCGTGAAACGACTAGCGGGGGCGATGAGCAGTTCTTC. The chain has TRBV6-4 and TRBJ2-1, with 12 positions matching TRBD2. The CDR3 runs to 15 residues. CDR1 and CDR2 from the germline V gene are MRHNA and SNTAGT.

J is TRBJ2-5 and V is TRBV27, with TRBD2 matching 13 bases. The ends lost 0 bases at V and 5 bases at J; junction bases unmatched: 9. The germline V gene encodes CDR1 MNHEY and CDR2 SMNVEV (reference sequence). There are 18 residues in the CDR3. In nucleotides, the CDR3 is TGTGCCAGCAGTTTATCGCCAGGGACTAGCGGGAATTTGGAGACCCAGTACTTC. It specifies CASSLSPGTSGNLETQYF.

V gene TRBV27 combines with J gene TRBJ2-7; the D is unclear. V was clipped by 10 bases and J by 3 bases, with 10 bases between them. CDR1 MNHEY and CDR2 SMNVEV come from the germline V gene (reference sequence). The CDR3 spans 11 residues. The CDR3 region is CATIYGYEQYF. The CDR3, as DNA: TGTGCCACCATCTACGGCTACGAGCAGTACTTC.

The V and J genes are TRBV11-3 and TRBJ2-2, with 7 positions matching TRBD1. The CDR3 has 16 amino acids. Germline lookup yields CDR1 SGHNT and CDR2 YENEEA. The V and J ends lost 2 bases and 3 bases, in that order; junction bases with no gene match: 6. In DNA form, the CDR3 reads TGTGCCAGCAGCTTACCCGGGGACAGATACACCGGGGAGCTGTTTTTT. It specifies CASSLPGDRYTGELFF.

This clone occurred a few times. The genes are TRBV5-6 and TRBJ2-2; no definite D call. This CDR3 has 14 amino acids. CDR1 and CDR2 (germline): SGHDT, YYEEEE. V was cut by 0 bases and J by 3 bases, with 6 bases left in between. The CDR3 coding sequence is TGTGCCAGCAGCTTGGACCGGGACACCGGGGAGCTGTTTTTT. Residues: CASSLDRDTGELFF. Together with reference TRBV5-6 and TRBJ2-2, the CDR3 gives the full variable domain: DAGVTQSPTHLIKTRGQQVTLRCSPKSGHDTVSWYQQALGQGPQFIFQYYEEEERQRGNFPDRFSGHQFPNYSSELNVNALLLGDSALYLCASSLDRDTGELFFGEGSRLTVL.

This clone came up once. The junction departs from germline at one end; a sequencing error may be responsible. The chain combines TRBV30 with TRBJ1-2, with D possibly matching TRBD1 (5 bases). CDR3 length: 11 amino acids. The germline V gene has CDR1 GTSNPN and CDR2 SVGIG (reference sequence). The CDR3 sequence is CAWGGADSQHF. For the CDR3, the DNA is TGTGCCTGGGGGGGTGCGGATTCACAGCACTTC.

The J gene is TRBJ1-3, the V gene TRBV5-6; 8 bases map to TRBD1. The CDR3 loop spans 18 amino acids. V shed 0 bases, J shed 0 bases, and the junction held 8 bases outside the gene matches. Germline-derived CDR1 and CDR2 are SGHDT and YYEEEE. The CDR3 DNA reads TGTGCCAGCAGCTTGGGACCCAACAGGGGGAGCTCTGGAAACACCATATATTTT. Translating it yields CASSLGPNRGSSGNTIYF.

This clone was seen more than once but under ten times. The rearrangement joins TRBV11-3 to TRBJ2-2; TRBD1 matches at 7 bases. Germline-derived CDR1 and CDR2 are SGHNT and YENEEA. V was pared by 3 bases and J by 5 bases, with 12 bases of the junction left unmatched. The CDR3 consists of 17 residues. The CDR3 region is CASSFGRLNRGTGELFF. The CDR3, as DNA: TGTGCCAGCAGCTTCGGCCGACTAAACAGGGGTACCGGGGAGCTGTTTTTT.

With regard to this clone: A read error may account for a junction end that differs from germline. This chain uses TRBV7-9 with TRBJ1-1; D unclear. This CDR3 is built from 16 residues. CDR1 SEHNR and CDR2 FQNEAQ come from the germline V gene (reference sequence). The CDR3 DNA reads as TGTGCCAGCAGCCTAGCCTACCTCGAAGAAGACACTGAAGCTTTCTTT. Its protein is CASSLAYLEEDTEAFF.

This clone was detected a few times. V gene TRBV4-2 combines with J gene TRBJ2-7; D is possibly TRBD2 (5 bases). V was trimmed by 4 bases and J by 0 bases, leaving 16 bases between them. The CDR3 is 16 residues long. Germline loops: CDR1 LGHNA, CDR2 YNFKEQ. This CDR3 is CASSPVEGAASYEQYF. CDR3 sequence (DNA): TGTGCCAGCAGCCCAGTCGAGGGCGCTGCCTCCTACGAGCAGTACTTC.

This clone was observed a few times. This chain links TRBV27 with TRBJ2-1; D remains ambiguous. Germline CDR1 and CDR2: MNHEY and SMNVEV (reference sequence). V was clipped by 6 bases and J by 6 bases, with 12 bases between them. This CDR3 has 13 amino acids. The CDR3 loop is CASSSISRNEQFF. CDR3 DNA sequence: TGTGCCAGCAGCTCGATTTCACGCAATGAGCAGTTCTTC.

This clone was counted a few times. The J gene is TRBJ1-1, the V gene TRBV6-4, with D tentatively TRBD1 (5 bases). The V gene's germline CDR1 is MRHNA and CDR2 SNTAGT. The V end was cut by 6 bases, the J end by 2 bases, with 10 bases between. CDR3 length equals 13 residues. CDR3: CASRRGANTEAFF. CDR3 coding DNA: TGTGCCAGCAGGAGGGGCGCCAACACTGAAGCTTTCTTT.

This sequence joins TRBV30 and TRBJ1-1; 10 bases line up with TRBD1. The CDR3 covers 16 residues. Germline CDR1 reads GTSNPN; CDR2 reads SVGIG (reference sequence). J was trimmed by 1 base and V by 2 bases; bases with no gene match: 7. CDR3 loop: CAWSIGTGVKNTEAFF. The CDR3 nucleotides read TGTGCCTGGAGTATTGGGACAGGGGTTAAGAACACTGAAGCTTTCTTT.

This clone was observed once. The chain uses TRBV10-3 and TRBJ1-4; 11 bases fit TRBD1. J lost 3 bases, V lost 8 bases, and 11 bases had no gene match. The CDR3 consists of 17 residues. Germline V CDR1 and CDR2: ENHRY, SYGVKD. CDR3 nucleotide sequence: TGTGCCATCGGAGAACCCGGGACAGGGGGTGCTAATGAAAAACTGTTTTTT. This translates into CAIGEPGTGGANEKLFF.

V is TRBV4-1 and J is TRBJ2-2; D ambiguous. The V gene's germline CDR1 is MGHRA and CDR2 YSYEKL. Trimming stripped 4 bases from V and 2 bases from J, with 11 bases between. This CDR3 is built from 15 residues. CDR3: CASSPSLTNTGELFF. For the CDR3, the DNA is TGCGCCAGCAGCCCTAGTCTAACTAACACCGGGGAGCTGTTTTTT.

The table lists this clone with a count of one. The chain recombines TRBV6-5 with TRBJ2-1; 9 nucleotides align to TRBD2. Trimming at V came to 5 bases and at J to 0 bases, leaving 2 bases not matched to a gene. The germline CDR1 and CDR2 sequences are MNHEY and SVGAGI. The CDR3 covers 15 residues. CDR3 sequence (DNA): TGTGCCAGCAGTATTAGCGGGAGCTCCTACAATGAGCAGTTCTTC. Amino acid sequence: CASSISGSSYNEQFF.

The J gene is TRBJ2-1, the V gene TRBV6-6; D is uncertain. Germline-derived CDR1 and CDR2 are MNHNY and SVGAGI (reference sequence). Trimming took off 5 bases at V and 13 bases at J, with 18 bases between the two ends. CDR3 length equals 13 residues. The CDR3 DNA is TGTGCCAGCAGTGGGCAGGCCCGCCCCGGACAGTTCTTC. This sequence encodes CASSGQARPGQFF.

This chain links TRBV9 with TRBJ2-3; 8 nucleotides agree with TRBD2. The CDR3 is 14 residues long. CDR1 SGDLS and CDR2 YYNGEE come from the germline V gene. V trimming: 0 bases; J trimming: 3 bases; junction bases outside the gene matches: 0. This chain's CDR3 is CASSVASGTDTQYF. In DNA, the CDR3 is TGTGCCAGCAGCGTAGCTAGCGGGACAGATACGCAGTATTTT. Full variable domain (outside the CDR3, taken from reference TRBV9 and TRBJ2-3): DSGVTQTPKHLITATGQRVTLRCSPRSGDLSVYWYQQSLDQGLQFLIQYYNGEERAKGNILERFSAQQFPDLHSELNLSSLELGDSALYFCASSVASGTDTQYFGPGTRLTVL.

The chain employs TRBV9 and TRBJ2-1; 10 nucleotides match TRBD1. Trimming cost V 4 bases and J 4 bases; bases outside gene matches: 8. This CDR3 is built from 16 residues. Germline CDR1 reads SGDLS; CDR2 reads YYNGEE. CDR3 nucleotides: TGTGCCAGCAGCCTCTCCGGGACAGGGGTTTACAATGAGCAGTTCTTC. It codes for CASSLSGTGVYNEQFF.

The chain recombines TRBV7-6 with TRBJ2-7; 7 nucleotides agree with TRBD2. Germline V lookup: CDR1 SGHVS, CDR2 FNYEAQ. This CDR3 region has 13 residues. V was clipped by 2 bases and J by 4 bases; unmatched bases: 2. In DNA form, the CDR3 reads TGTGCCAGCAGCTTACGGGAGGAGTACGAGCAGTACTTC. This translates into CASSLREEYEQYF.

The genes are TRBV13 and TRBJ2-1; D may be TRBD1 or TRBD2 (6 bases each). This CDR3 region has 15 residues. Trimming removed 4 bases from V and 4 bases from J, with 14 bases in between. Germline CDR1 PRHDT, CDR2 FYEKMQ (reference sequence). CDR3 region: CASSSLGGSYNEQFF. The CDR3 DNA is TGTGCCAGCAGCTCCCTAGGGGGGAGTTACAATGAGCAGTTCTTC.

This clone has a handful of counts. The J gene is TRBJ2-7, the V gene TRBV7-9, with D tentatively TRBD1 (5 bases). Trimming left V 1 base short and J 4 bases short, with 14 bases between. Germline V lookup: CDR1 SEHNR, CDR2 FQNEAQ (reference sequence). The CDR3 has 15 amino acids. The CDR3 nucleotides are TGTGCCAGCAGCTTAGGGCAGGGTAGTTTATACGAGCAGTACTTC. It translates to CASSLGQGSLYEQYF. The full variable domain, in which reference TRBV7-9 and TRBJ2-7 provide the parts outside the CDR3, is DTGVSQNPRHKITKRGQNVTFRCDPISEHNRLYWYRQTLGQGPEFLTYFQNEAQLEKSRLLSDRFSAERPKGSFSTLEIQRTEQGDSAMYLCASSLGQGSLYEQYFGPGTRLTVT.

In nucleotides, the CDR3 is TGTGCCAGCAGCGTAGACATAGCGGGAGAGTACAATGAGCAGTTCTTC. Its translation is CASSVDIAGEYNEQFF. The rearrangement joins TRBV9 to TRBJ2-1, with TRBD2 matching over 9 bases. CDR1 is SGDLS, CDR2 YYNGEE, per germline. The CDR3 covers 16 residues. Unmatched junction bases numbered 5, after V lost 0 bases and J lost 4 bases.

The chain uses TRBV7-5 and TRBJ1-5; the table's D call, TRBD1, has no DNA check behind it. TRBV7-5 is flagged as a pseudogene. The CDR3 is 14 amino acids. The CDR3 DNA reads as TGTGCCAGAAGCTACGACGAGGGGGCACAGCCCCAGCATTTT. It specifies CARSYDEGAQPQHF.

The chain combines TRBV7-6 with TRBJ2-3; TRBD2 aligns across 12 bases. Germline V gives CDR1 SGHVS, CDR2 FNYEAQ. J lost 5 bases, V lost 1 base, and 10 bases had no gene match. The CDR3 has 18 residues. DNA for the CDR3: TGTGCCAGCAGCTTAGACCCGACTAGCGGGAGTGGTAGAGATACGCAGTATTTT. Encoded protein: CASSLDPTSGSGRDTQYF.

The rearrangement links TRBV6-5 to TRBJ1-1, with D uncertain. The CDR3 covers 13 residues. V shed 4 bases and J shed 5 bases, with 11 bases lying between them. Germline V gene lookup returns CDR1 MNHEY and CDR2 SVGAGI. Written as DNA, the CDR3 is TGTGCCAGCAGTTTCTGGACGGGGACTGAAGCTTTCTTT. Translated: CASSFWTGTEAFF.